This T cell receptor beta chain was recovered during a study of T cell responses to AZD1222 COVID-19 vaccine. Using immunoSEQ multiplex PCR, the repertoire was profiled, and TCRdb retains in-frame clones only, with some absent. The sample has 100,000 or so clones, roughly 89% seen once. The V gene end was trimmed by 4 bases and the J gene end by 10 bases; junction bases not matched to a gene: 6. Germline CDR1 SGHTA, CDR2 FQGNSA. This CDR3 is 15 amino acids long. This clonotype was obtained from an adult who received the AZD1222 COVID-19 vaccine. This chain uses TRBV7-2 with TRBJ2-5; 16 nucleotides agree with TRBD2. The source was peripheral blood, collected 28 days after the second AZD1222 dose. The CDR3 is CASSYTGLAGGIQYF. CDR3 nucleotide sequence: TGTGCCAGCAGCTATACGGGACTAGCGGGAGGGATCCAGTACTTC.